What follows is one TCR beta chain and its context. What it binds is not known. Per the original data handling: In the immunoSEQ data, sequences were junction-only and lacked quality scores, so filtering differed. Using immunoSEQ multiplex PCR, the repertoire was profiled, and TCRdb retains in-frame clones only, with some absent. V, J and clone size are taken as reported in that table, and D and trimming were inferred from the DNA itself. The table includes some 1,100,000 clones, approximately 80% detected once. This sample was taken from a study of shared clonotypes between healthy human individuals. Study conclusions and caveats: Generation of non-shared clonotypes was less probable than generation of clonotypes shared by all four donors.

The sample comprised memory CD4+ T cells from PBMCs. Subset noted: CD45RA-negative fraction. The TCR sequence derives from a man between 18 and 29 years old in good health. Some clones in this sample may be carry-over from other donors' samples.

The CDR3 DNA reads TGCGCCAGCAGCTACGCGGGACCCCGAAATAACTATGGCTACACCTTC. Translating it yields CASSYAGPRNNYGYTF. The V call is TRBV5-1, the J call TRBJ1-2, with a tentative D call TRBD1 (5 bases). CDR1 is SGHRS and CDR2 is YFSETQ in the germline V gene. Trimming cost V 3 bases and J 1 base, with 16 bases left between them. The CDR3 contains 16 residues.